The TCR beta chain described here comes from a study of cytomegalovirus exposure and HLA in healthy donors. V lost 7 bases to trimming and J lost 2 bases; unmatched junction nucleotides: 12. The CDR3 is 15 amino acids. Germline V gives CDR1 SQVTM, CDR2 ANQGSEA. Points from the study as a whole: Association of approximately 16,000 TCR beta sequences with HLA alleles was found at 0.05 false discovery rate in a later analysis.

The PCR had 60 Vbeta and 13 Jbeta primers. Method: immunoSEQ multiplex PCR; TCRdb's copy keeps in-frame clones and lacks some. Of fewer than 250,000 clones listed, more than 75% are singletons. About this clone: Its antigen is not known.

Sequences were obtained from PBMCs. The clonotype comes from a man aged 35 to 55 in good health and CMV-seropositive. The chain links TRBV29-1 to TRBJ1-2; 8 nucleotides align to TRBD1. CDR3 DNA sequence: TGCAGCGGAAACACTCCAGGGGGCCAGAACTATGGCTACACCTTC. As protein: CSGNTPGGQNYGYTF.